The clone carrying this T cell receptor (beta chain) was observed a handful of times. The antigen is undetermined. The record originates from a study of CD8+ T cells in alopecia areata. cDNA serving as the sequencing template came from extracted, reverse transcribed RNA. Measured with immunoSEQ multiplex PCR; TCRdb has only the in-frame clones, and not every one. The table includes about 180,000 clones, roughly 46% detected once. Study outcomes and limitations: TCR sharing was clearer in mice than between patients, perhaps partly owing to patient HLA diversity.

This CDR3 is 13 amino acids long. Germline values: CDR1 PRHDT, CDR2 FYEKMQ (reference sequence). Deletions cut 5 bases from V and 7 bases from J, with 14 bases between. Documented treatment: oral pan-JAK inhibitor, 5-10 mg twice daily. Lesional scalp punch biopsies and peripheral blood came from alopecia areata patients. Sequenced here: CD8+ T cells sorted from blood, sampled between weeks 51 and 54, from a patient treated with tofacitinib. This chain connects TRBV13 to TRBJ1-1, with D perhaps TRBD1 (5 bases). This clonotype originated in a human donor with alopecia areata. CDR3 loop: CASSPEGRDEAFF. CDR3 nucleotides: TGTGCCAGCAGCCCGGAGGGACGGGATGAAGCTTTCTTT.